This TCR beta chain was documented in a study of neoadjuvant anti-PD-1 for oral cavity cancer. This clone was seen once. Clones were read by immunoSEQ multiplex PCR, and TCRdb kept only the in-frame ones, dropping some. The table has 84,000 or so clones, approximately 84% seen once. With V trimmed by 3 bases and J by 4 bases, 5 bases remained unmatched. This CDR3 has 14 amino acids. In germline, CDR1 is MDHEN, CDR2 SYDVKM. The specimen was PBMCs, collected before nivolumab (anti-PD-1) treatment. This clonotype was obtained from a person aged 40 to 85 with oral cavity squamous cell carcinoma. The J gene is TRBJ2-5, the V gene TRBV28, with TRBD2 matching over 7 bases. The CDR3, as DNA: TGTGCCAGCAGTTTGAGCGGGGAAATAGAGACCCAGTACTTC. Translating gives CASSLSGEIETQYF.